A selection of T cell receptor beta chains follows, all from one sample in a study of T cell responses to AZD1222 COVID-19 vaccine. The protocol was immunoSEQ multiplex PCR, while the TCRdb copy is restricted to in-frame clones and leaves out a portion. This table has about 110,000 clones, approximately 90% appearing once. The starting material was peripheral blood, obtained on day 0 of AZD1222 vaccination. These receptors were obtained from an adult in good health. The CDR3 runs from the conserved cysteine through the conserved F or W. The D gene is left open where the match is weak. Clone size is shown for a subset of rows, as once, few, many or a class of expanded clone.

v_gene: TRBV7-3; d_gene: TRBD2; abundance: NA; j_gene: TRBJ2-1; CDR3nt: TGTGCCAGCAGCAAAAGCGGGGGGATGACCTACAATGAGCAGTTCTTC; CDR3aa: CASSKSGGMTYNEQFF
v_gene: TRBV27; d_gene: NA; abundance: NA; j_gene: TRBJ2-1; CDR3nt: TGTGCCAGCAGTTTATCAAAACCCAATGAGCAGTTCTTC; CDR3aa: CASSLSKPNEQFF
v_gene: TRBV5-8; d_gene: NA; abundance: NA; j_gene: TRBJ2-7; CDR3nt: TGTGCCAGCGGGCGTCCTACCTACGAGCAGTACTTC; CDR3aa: CASGRPTYEQYF
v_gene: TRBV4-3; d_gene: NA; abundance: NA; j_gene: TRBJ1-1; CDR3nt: TGCGCCAGCAGCCTAGACTACACTGAAGCTTTCTTT; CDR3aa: CASSLDYTEAFF
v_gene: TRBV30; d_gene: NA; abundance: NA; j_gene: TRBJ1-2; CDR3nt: TGTGCCTGGAGTGTAACGGTGGATGGCTACACCTTC; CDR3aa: CAWSVTVDGYTF
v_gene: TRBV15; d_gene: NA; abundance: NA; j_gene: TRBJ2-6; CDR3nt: TGTGCCACCAGCGCCCCGGTCTCTGGGGCCAACGTTCTGACTTTC; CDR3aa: CATSAPVSGANVLTF
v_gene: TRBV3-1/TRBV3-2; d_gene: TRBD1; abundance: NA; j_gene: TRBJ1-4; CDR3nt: TGTGCCAGCAGCCAAGGACCACCGGGACAGAATGAAAAACTGTTTTTT; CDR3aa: CASSQGPPGQNEKLFF
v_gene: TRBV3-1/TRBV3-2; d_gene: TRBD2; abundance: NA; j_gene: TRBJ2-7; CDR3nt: TGTGCCAGCAGCCGGGGGGGGGAAAGGCTCTACGAGCAGTACTTC; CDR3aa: CASSRGGERLYEQYF
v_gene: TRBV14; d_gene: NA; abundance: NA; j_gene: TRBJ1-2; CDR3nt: TGTGCCAGCAGCCTGGGGACATACGGCTACACCTTC; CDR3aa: CASSLGTYGYTF
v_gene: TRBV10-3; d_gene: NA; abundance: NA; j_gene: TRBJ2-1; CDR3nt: TGTGCCATCAGTGCAGGGGTGAGAGCAGCCACAAAAAACAATGAGCAGTTCTTC; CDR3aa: CAISAGVRAATKNNEQFF
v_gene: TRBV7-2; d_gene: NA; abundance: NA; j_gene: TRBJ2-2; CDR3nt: TGTGCCAGCAGCTTAGCGGGAGCTGACGGGGAGCTGTTTTTT; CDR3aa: CASSLAGADGELFF
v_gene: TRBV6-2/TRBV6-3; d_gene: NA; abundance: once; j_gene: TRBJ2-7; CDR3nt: TGTGCCAGCAGTTACTCGAAGGCTGTCGGAGCCTACGAGCAGTACTTC; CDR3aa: CASSYSKAVGAYEQYF